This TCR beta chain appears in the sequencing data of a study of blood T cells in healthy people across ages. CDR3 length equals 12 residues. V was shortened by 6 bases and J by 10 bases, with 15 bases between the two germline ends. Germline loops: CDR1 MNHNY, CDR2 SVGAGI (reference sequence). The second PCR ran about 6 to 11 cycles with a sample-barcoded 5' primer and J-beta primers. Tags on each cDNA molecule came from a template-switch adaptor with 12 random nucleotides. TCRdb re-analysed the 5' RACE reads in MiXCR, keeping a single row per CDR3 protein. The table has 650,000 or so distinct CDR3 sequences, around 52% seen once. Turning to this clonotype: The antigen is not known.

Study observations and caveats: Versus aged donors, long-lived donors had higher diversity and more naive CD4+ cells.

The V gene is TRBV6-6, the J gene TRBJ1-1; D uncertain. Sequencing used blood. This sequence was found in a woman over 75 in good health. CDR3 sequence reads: CASRSMGFPAFF. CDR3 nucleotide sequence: TGTGCCAGCAGAAGCATGGGGTTCCCAGCTTTCTTT.